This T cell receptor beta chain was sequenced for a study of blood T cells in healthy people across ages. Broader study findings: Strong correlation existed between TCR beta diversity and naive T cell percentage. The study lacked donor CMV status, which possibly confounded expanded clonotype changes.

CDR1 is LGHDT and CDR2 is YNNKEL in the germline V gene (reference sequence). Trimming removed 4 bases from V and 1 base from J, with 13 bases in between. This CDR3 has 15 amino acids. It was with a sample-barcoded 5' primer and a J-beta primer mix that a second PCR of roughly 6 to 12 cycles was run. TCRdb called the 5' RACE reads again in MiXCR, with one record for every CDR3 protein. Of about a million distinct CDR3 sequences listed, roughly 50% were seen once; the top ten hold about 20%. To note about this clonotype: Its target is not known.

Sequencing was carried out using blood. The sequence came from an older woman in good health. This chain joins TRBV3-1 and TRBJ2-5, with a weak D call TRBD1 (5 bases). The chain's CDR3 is CASSPLVTAQETQYF. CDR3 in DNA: TGTGCCAGCAGCCCTCTCGTGACAGCCCAAGAGACCCAGTACTTC.